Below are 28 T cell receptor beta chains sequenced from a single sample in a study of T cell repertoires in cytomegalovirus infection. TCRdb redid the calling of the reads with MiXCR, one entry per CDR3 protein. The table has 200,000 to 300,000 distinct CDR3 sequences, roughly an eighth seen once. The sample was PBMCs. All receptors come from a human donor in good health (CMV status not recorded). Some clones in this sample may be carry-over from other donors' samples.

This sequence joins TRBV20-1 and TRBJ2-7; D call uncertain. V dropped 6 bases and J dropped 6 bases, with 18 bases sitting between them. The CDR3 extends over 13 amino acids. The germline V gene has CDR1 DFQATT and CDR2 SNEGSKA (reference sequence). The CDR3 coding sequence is TGCAGTGCCGACCGGACGACGGAAAGCGAGCAGTACTTC. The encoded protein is CSADRTTESEQYF.

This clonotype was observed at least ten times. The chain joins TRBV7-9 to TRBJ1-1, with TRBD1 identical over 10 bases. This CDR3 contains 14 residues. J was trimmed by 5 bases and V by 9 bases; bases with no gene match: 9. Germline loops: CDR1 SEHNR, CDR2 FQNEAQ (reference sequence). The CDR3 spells CASHRTGGMTEAFF. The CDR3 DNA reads TGTGCCAGTCACCGGACAGGGGGGATGACTGAAGCTTTCTTT.

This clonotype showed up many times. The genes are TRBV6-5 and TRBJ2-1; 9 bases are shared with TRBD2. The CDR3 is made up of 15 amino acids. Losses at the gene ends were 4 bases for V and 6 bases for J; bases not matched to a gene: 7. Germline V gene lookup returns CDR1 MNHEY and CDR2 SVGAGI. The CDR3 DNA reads TGTGCCAGCAGTTCCTCTAGCGGGGCCGCCAATGAGCAGTTCTTC. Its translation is CASSSSSGAANEQFF.

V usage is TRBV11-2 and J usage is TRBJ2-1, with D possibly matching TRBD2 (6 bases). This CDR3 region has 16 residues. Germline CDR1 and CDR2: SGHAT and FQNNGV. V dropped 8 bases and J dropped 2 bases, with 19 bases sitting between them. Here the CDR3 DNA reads TGTGCCAGCGGCGAAGGCGTTAGCGGAGCCTACAATGAGCAGTTCTTC. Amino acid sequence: CASGEGVSGAYNEQFF.

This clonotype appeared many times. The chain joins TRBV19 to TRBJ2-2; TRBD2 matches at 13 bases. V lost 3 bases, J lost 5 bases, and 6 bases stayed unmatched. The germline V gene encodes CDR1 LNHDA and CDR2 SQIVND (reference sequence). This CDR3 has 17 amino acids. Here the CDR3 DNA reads TGTGCCAGTAGTATTCCCTTGGGACTAGCGGGGACCGGGGAGCTGTTTTTT. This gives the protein CASSIPLGLAGTGELFF. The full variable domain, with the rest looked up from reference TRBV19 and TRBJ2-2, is DGGITQSPKYLFRKEGQNVTLSCEQNLNHDAMYWYRQDPGQGLRLIYYSQIVNDFQKGDIAEGYSVSREKKESFPLTVTSAQKNPTAFYLCASSIPLGLAGTGELFFGEGSRLTVL.

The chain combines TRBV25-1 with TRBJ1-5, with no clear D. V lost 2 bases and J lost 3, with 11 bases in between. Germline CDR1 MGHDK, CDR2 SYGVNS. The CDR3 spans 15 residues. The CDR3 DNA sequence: TGTGCCAGCAGTGAAGGGGAGTTCGACAATCAGCCCCAGCATTTT. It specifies CASSEGEFDNQPQHF.

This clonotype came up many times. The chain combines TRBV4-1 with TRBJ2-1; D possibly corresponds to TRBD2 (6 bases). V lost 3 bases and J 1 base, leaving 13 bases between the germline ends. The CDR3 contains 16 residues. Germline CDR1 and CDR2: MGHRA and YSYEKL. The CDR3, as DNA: TGCGCCAGCAGCCAGGGGGGTATTCCTTCCTACAATGAGCAGTTCTTC. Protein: CASSQGGIPSYNEQFF.

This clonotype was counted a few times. CDR3 protein: CSGTGQGGRNTEAFF. The CDR3, as DNA: TGCAGCGGGACCGGACAGGGCGGGAGGAACACTGAAGCTTTCTTT. The V call is TRBV29-1, the J call TRBJ1-1, with 8 nucleotides matching TRBD1. CDR3 size: 15 residues. V was clipped by 7 bases and J by 1 base; unmatched bases: 11. Germline V gene data show CDR1 as SQVTM and CDR2 as ANQGSEA.

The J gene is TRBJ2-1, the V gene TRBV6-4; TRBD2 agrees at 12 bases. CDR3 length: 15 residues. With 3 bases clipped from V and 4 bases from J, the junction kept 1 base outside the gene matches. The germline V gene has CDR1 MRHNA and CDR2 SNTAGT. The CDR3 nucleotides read TGTGCCAGCAGTGAGACTAGCGGGAGTTACAATGAGCAGTTCTTC. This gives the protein CASSETSGSYNEQFF.

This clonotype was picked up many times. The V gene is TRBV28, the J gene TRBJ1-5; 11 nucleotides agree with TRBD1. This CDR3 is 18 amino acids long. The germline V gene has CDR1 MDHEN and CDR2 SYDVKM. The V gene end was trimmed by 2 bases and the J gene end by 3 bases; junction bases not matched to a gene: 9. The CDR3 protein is CASSLTPGTGGLNQPQHF. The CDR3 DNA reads TGTGCCAGCAGTTTAACCCCCGGGACAGGGGGACTCAATCAGCCCCAGCATTTT.

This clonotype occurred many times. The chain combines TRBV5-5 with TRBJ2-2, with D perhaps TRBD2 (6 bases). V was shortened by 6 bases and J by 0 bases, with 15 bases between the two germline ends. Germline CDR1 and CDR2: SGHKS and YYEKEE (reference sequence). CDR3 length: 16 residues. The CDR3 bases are TGTGCCAGCAACCCGGGGGTCAGGGCGAACACCGGGGAGCTGTTTTTT. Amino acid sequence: CASNPGVRANTGELFF. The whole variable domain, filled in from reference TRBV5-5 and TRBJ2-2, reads DAGVTQSPTHLIKTRGQQVTLRCSPISGHKSVSWYQQVLGQGPQFIFQYYEKEERGRGNFPDRFSARQFPNYSSELNVNALLLGDSALYLCASNPGVRANTGELFFGEGSRLTVL.

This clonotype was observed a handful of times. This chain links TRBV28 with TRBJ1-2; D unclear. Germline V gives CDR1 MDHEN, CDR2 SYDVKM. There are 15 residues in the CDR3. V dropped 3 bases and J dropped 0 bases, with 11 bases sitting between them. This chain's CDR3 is CASSLGSKPNYGYTF. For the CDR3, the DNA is TGTGCCAGCAGTTTGGGTTCAAAACCTAACTATGGCTACACCTTC.

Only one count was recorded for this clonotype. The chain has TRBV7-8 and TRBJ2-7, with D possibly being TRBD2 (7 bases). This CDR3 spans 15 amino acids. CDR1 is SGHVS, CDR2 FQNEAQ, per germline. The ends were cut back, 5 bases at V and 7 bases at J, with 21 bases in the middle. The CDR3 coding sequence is TGTGCCAGCAGCGGGGGCGGGAGTACAGAAGATGAGCAGTACTTC. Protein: CASSGGGSTEDEQYF.

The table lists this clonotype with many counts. In DNA form, the CDR3 reads TGTGCCAGCAGCCAAGGTCTGGGACTAGCGGGTTTTTCCTACGAGCAGTACTTC. As protein: CASSQGLGLAGFSYEQYF. J is TRBJ2-7 and V is TRBV14, with 12 positions matching TRBD2. The germline gives CDR1 SGHDN, CDR2 FVKESK. This CDR3 spans 18 amino acids. With V trimmed by 1 base and J by 1 base, 8 bases remained unmatched.

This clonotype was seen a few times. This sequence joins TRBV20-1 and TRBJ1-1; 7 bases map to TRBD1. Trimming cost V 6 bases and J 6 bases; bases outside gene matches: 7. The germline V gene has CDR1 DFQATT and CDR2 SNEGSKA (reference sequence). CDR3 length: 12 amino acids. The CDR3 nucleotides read TGCAGTGCCTCGACAGGGAGACCTGAAGCTTTCTTT. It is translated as CSASTGRPEAFF.

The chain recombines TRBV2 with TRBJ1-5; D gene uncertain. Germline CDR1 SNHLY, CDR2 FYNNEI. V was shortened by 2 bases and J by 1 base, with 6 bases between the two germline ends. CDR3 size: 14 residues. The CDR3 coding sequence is TGTGCCAGCAGTGAACCGGGGAGCAATCAGCCCCAGCATTTT. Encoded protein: CASSEPGSNQPQHF.

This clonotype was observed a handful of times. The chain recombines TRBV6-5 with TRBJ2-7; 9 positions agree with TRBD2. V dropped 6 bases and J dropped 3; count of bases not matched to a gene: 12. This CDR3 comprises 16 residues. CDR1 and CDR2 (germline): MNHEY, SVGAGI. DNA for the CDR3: TGTGCCAGCAGGAGCGGAGCGGGGGGACTTTACTACGAGCAGTACTTC. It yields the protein CASRSGAGGLYYEQYF.

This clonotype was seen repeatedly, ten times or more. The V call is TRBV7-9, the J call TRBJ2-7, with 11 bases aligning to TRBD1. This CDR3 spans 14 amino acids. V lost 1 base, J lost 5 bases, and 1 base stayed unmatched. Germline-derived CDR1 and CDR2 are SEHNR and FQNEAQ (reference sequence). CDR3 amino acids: CASSLGTGGNEQYF. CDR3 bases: TGTGCCAGCAGCTTAGGGACAGGGGGCAACGAGCAGTACTTC. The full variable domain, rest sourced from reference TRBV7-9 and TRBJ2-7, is DTGVSQNPRHKITKRGQNVTFRCDPISEHNRLYWYRQTLGQGPEFLTYFQNEAQLEKSRLLSDRFSAERPKGSFSTLEIQRTEQGDSAMYLCASSLGTGGNEQYFGPGTRLTVT.

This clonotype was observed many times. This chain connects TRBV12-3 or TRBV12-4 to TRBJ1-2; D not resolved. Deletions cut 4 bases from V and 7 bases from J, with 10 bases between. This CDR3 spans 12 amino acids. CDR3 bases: TGTGCCAGCAGTTCGGGGTCGCGTGGCTACACCTTC. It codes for CASSSGSRGYTF.

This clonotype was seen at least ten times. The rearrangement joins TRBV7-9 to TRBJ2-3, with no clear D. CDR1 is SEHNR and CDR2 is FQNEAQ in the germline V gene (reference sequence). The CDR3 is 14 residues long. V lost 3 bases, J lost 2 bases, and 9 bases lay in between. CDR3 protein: CASSFGRYTDTQYF. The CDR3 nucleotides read TGTGCCAGCAGCTTCGGGCGGTACACAGATACGCAGTATTTT.

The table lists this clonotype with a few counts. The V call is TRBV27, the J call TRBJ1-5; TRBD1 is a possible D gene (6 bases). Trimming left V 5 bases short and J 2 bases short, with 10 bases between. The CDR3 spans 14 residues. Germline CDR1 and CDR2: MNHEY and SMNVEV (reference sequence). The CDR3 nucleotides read TGTGCCAGCAGTCCAGGGGCCGGCAATCAGCCCCAGCATTTT. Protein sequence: CASSPGAGNQPQHF.

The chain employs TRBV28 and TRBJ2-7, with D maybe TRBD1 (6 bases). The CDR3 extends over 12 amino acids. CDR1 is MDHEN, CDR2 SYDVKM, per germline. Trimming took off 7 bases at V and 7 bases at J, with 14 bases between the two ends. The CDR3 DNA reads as TGTGCCAGCACCCGGACAGTTACAGAGCAGTACTTC. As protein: CASTRTVTEQYF.

CDR3 loop: CASSLDRERGETQYF. CDR3 bases: TGTGCCAGCAGTCTAGACAGGGAAAGGGGAGAGACCCAGTACTTC. The chain recombines TRBV12-3 or TRBV12-4 with TRBJ2-5, with TRBD1 matching 7 bases. This CDR3 has 15 amino acids. J gave up 4 bases and V 5 bases, and 10 bases lay outside the gene matches.

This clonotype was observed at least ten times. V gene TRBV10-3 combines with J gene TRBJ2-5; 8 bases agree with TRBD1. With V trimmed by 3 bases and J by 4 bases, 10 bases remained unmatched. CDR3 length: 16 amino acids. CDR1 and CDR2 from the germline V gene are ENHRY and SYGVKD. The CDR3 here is CAISDPIRGRAETQYF. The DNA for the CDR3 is TGTGCCATCAGTGACCCTATCAGGGGGCGGGCAGAGACCCAGTACTTC.

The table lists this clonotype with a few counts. CDR3 region: CSASLQGDTEAFF. The CDR3, as DNA: TGCAGTGCCTCCCTACAGGGGGACACTGAAGCTTTCTTT. The V gene is TRBV20-1, the J gene TRBJ1-1; 8 bases map to TRBD1. Germline assignment: CDR1 DFQATT and CDR2 SNEGSKA (reference sequence). V shed 6 bases and J 3 bases; nucleotides not matched to a gene: 6. The CDR3 is 13 residues long.

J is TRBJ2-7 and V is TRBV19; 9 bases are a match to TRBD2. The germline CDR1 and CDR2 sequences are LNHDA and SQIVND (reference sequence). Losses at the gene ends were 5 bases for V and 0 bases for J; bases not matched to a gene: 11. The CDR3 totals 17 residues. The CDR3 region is CASSRTSGSRLSYEQYF. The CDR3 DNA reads TGTGCCAGTAGTCGTACTAGCGGGTCAAGGCTCTCCTACGAGCAGTACTTC. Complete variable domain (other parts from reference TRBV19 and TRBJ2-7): DGGITQSPKYLFRKEGQNVTLSCEQNLNHDAMYWYRQDPGQGLRLIYYSQIVNDFQKGDIAEGYSVSREKKESFPLTVTSAQKNPTAFYLCASSRTSGSRLSYEQYFGPGTRLTVT.

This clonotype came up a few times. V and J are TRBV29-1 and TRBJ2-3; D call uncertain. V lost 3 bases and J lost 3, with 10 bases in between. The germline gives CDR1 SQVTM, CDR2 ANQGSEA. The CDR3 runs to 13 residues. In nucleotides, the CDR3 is TGCAGCGTTGATCTAGAACGGACAGATACGCAGTATTTT. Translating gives CSVDLERTDTQYF.

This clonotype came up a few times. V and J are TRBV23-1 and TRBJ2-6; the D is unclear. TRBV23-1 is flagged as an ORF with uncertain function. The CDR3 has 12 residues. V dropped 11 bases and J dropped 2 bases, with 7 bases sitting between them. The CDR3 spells CASWAGANVLTF. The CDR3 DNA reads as TGCGCCTCGTGGGCTGGGGCCAACGTCCTGACTTTC.